The sequence of this TCR beta chain was determined in a study of shared T cell receptors in the human thymus. The repertoire was sequenced with immunoSEQ multiplex PCR; TCRdb's copy has only in-frame clones and lacks some. The table records hundreds of thousands of clones, about 90% of them present only once. This sample was also put to use in a study of human thymus T cells.

The sequenced material came from thymocytes. The clonotype was recovered from a boy less than two years old with a congenital heart defect.

CDR3 sequence reads: CASFRETGESEAFF. CDR3 sequence (DNA): TGTGCCAGCTTCAGGGAGACAGGGGAATCTGAAGCTTTCTTT. This chain connects TRBV5-4 to TRBJ1-1; TRBD1 aligns across 8 bases. The germline V gene has CDR1 SGHNT and CDR2 YYREEE (reference sequence). With V trimmed by 7 bases and J by 6 bases, 11 bases remained unmatched. This CDR3 comprises 14 residues.